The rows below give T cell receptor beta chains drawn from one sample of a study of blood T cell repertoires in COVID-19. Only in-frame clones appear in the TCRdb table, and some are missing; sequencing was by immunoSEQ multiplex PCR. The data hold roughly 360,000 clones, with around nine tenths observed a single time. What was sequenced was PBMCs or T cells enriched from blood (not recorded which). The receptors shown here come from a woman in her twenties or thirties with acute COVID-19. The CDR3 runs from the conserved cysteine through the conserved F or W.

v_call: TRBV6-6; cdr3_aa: CASRGGNSPLHF
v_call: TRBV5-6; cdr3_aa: CASSFYGHEYEQYF
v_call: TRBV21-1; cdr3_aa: CASSNEGDSPLHF
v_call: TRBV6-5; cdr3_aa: CASRAGGTDTQYF
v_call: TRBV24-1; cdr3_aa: CATSDTGESQPQHF
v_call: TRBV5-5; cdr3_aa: CASSVPGQEDYEQYF
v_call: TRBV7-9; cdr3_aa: CASSLAQVQGGDGYTF
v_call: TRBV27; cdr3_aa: CASSFSGGLGYTF
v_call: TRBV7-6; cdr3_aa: CASRKTQGSIEKLFF
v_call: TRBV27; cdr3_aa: CASRTSGLFYEQYF
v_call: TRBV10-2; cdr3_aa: CASSESAGGPDTQYF
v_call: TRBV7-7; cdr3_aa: CASSRTGSSTDTQYF
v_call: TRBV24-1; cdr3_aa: CATSDHLAGLAPATYNEQFF
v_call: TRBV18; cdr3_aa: CASSSGGSGNTIYF
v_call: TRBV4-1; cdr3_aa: CASSQNNQETQYF
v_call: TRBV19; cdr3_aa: CASSTRPGTGAKNIQYF
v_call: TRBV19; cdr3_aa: CASSMSGVDQPQHF
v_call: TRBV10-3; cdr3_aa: CAISAAGGPQGYEQYF
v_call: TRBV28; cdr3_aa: CASSTSSTGIYGYTF
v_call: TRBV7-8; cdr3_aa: CASSRKKPTGFANTGELFF
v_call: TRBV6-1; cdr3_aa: CASSEYNQPQHF
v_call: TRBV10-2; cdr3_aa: CASRNGPGQVNISF
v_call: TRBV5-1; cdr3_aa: CASSFYGNEQFF
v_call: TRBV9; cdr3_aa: CASSVGVGNTIYF
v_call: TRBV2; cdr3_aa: CASSDGQGRAEETQYF
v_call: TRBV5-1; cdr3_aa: CASSLGTGVPNKEGYTF
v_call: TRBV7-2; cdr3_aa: CASSLNRQDYGYTF
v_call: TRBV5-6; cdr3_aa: CASSRTGVDTQYF
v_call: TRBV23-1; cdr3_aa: CASTLGTGGNTIYF
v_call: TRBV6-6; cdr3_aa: CASSRTGLDGYTF
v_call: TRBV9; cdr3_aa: CASSVGDRAFEQYF